The next 2 T cell receptor beta chains were all read from a single sample in a study of blood T cell repertoires in COVID-19 (dated by TCRdb to about 2020). The method behind the library was the immunoSEQ multiplex PCR assay. TCRdb obtained this table from immuneACCESS and retained in-frame rearrangements with V and J assigned. These tables miss some clones; where compared with another copy, unresolved V genes account for less than half of the shortfall, and the remainder is unexplained. Within this sample are 150,000 to 170,000 clones, with 80% to 90% of them counted one time only. The top ten constitute more than 5.5% of the sample. Sequencing was carried out using PBMCs or T cells enriched from blood (not recorded which). These receptors all come from a man aged 50-60 years who had recovered from COVID-19.

The V gene is TRBV3-1 (or the pseudogene TRBV3-2), the J gene TRBJ2-6; TRBD2 aligns across 13 bases. Germline loops: CDR1 LGHDT, CDR2 YNNKEL (reference sequence). J gave up 3 bases and V 0 bases, and 8 bases lay outside the gene matches. The CDR3 runs to 20 residues. The CDR3 is CASSQDYPLAGGRGANVLTF. CDR3 nucleotide sequence: TGTGCCAGCAGCCAAGATTACCCACTAGCGGGGGGGCGTGGGGCCAACGTCCTGACTTTC.

The chain is built from TRBV27 and TRBJ1-6, with D possibly being TRBD1 (6 bases). Germline V gene sequence: CDR1 MNHEY, CDR2 SMNVEV (reference sequence). This CDR3 contains 15 residues. V dropped 8 bases and J dropped 0 bases, with 11 bases sitting between them. CDR3 in amino acids: CASGTPSSYNSPLHF. The CDR3 nucleotides are TGTGCCAGCGGGACACCGAGCTCCTATAATTCACCCCTCCACTTT.